This TCR beta chain was sequenced for a study of T cell responses to AZD1222 COVID-19 vaccine. Study conclusions and caveats: Females outnumbered males among donors, who were mostly white British; clonal diversity was possibly underestimated.

Turning to this clone: The target antigen is unknown.

Sequencing was performed with immunoSEQ multiplex PCR; in TCRdb, only in-frame clones are kept and a portion is missing. Of 90,000 to 150,000 clones in the sample, about 85% are singletons; the top ten hold approximately 2.6%. This CDR3 comprises 13 residues. The sequence derives from an adult who received the AZD1222 COVID-19 vaccine. The specimen comprised peripheral blood, sampled 28 days after the second AZD1222 dose. The gene calls are TRBV21-1 and TRBJ1-2. TRBV21-1 is deemed a pseudogene. Here the CDR3 reads CASSTRTVGGYTF. The CDR3 DNA is TGTGCCAGCAGCACCCGGACCGTTGGGGGCTACACCTTC.